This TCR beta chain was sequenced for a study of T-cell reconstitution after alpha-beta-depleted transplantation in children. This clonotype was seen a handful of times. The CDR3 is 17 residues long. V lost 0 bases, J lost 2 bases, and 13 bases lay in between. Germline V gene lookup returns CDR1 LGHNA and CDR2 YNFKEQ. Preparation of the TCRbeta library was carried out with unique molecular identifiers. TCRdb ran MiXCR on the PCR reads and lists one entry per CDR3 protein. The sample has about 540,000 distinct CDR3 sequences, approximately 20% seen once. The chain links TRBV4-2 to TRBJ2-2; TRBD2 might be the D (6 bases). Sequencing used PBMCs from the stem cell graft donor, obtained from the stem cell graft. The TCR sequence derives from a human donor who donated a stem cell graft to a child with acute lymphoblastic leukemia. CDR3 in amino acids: CASSQDVGGSNTGELFF. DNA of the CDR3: TGTGCCAGCAGCCAAGACGTGGGAGGTAGTAACACCGGGGAGCTGTTTTTT.